The sequence of this T cell receptor beta chain was determined in a study of T cell repertoires in cytomegalovirus infection. Whole-study context: HLA-B-restricted CMV epitopes that are well studied, plus recently identified HLA-C-restricted ones, were used by the study. Evidence of both CMV infection and a matching HLA type came from public TCR beta signatures.

Broader study findings: In two of eight donors, the top clonotype was HLA-C-restricted CMV-specific.

Each CDR3 protein gets one entry after TCRdb re-called the reads with MiXCR. The table lists 350,000 to 400,000 distinct CDR3 sequences, just under 35% of them singletons, with roughly 12% in the top ten. Notes on this clonotype: What it recognizes is unknown.

Trimming stripped 5 bases from V and 4 bases from J, with 24 bases between. The CDR3 has 17 residues. Germline assignment: CDR1 SGHTA and CDR2 FQGNSA. Sample: cultured PBMCs, taken from culture after CMV antigen stimulation. The sequence derives from a human donor in good health (CMV status not recorded). Some clones in this sample may be carry-over from other donors' samples. This chain links TRBV7-2 with TRBJ2-7; D gene uncertain. CDR3 loop: CASSTLTNTGVFYEQYF. The CDR3 nucleotides read TGTGCCAGCAGCACCCTTACGAATACTGGGGTGTTTTACGAGCAGTACTTC.